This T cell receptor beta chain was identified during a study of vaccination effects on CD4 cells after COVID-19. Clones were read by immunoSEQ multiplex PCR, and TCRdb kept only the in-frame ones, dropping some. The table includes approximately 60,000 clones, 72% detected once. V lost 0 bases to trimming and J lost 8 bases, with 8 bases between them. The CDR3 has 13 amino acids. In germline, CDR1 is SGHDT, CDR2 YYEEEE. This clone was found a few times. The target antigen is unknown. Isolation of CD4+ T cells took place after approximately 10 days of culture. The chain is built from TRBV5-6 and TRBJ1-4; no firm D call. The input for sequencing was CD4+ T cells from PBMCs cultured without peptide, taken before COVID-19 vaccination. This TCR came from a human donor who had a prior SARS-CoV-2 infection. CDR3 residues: CASSLALEEKLFF. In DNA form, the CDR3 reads TGTGCCAGCAGCTTGGCCCTGGAAGAAAAACTGTTTTTT.